A single T cell receptor (beta chain) is shown here with its context. This clone was seen a single time. Its antigen specificity is not known. Nothing much larger sits one base from this clone, and base qualities are not available. The data belong to a study of T cells after somatic rescue of genetic block (TCRdb year 2020). Background for the entire study: What the study looked at was long-term robustness, specifically in a T-cell system that came about through somatic rescue of a genetic block in T-cell development.

Clipping removes 4 bases from V and 5 bases from J, with 20 as the unmatched junction base count. CDR1 PRHDT and CDR2 FYEKMQ are derived from the germline V gene (reference sequence). Inclusive of the bounding cysteine and phenylalanine, the CDR3 is 20 residues long. Here the CDR3 DNA is all that survives: 60 bases in frame from base 1. The library relied on the immunoSEQ multiplex PCR assay. Imported from immuneACCESS, the table was reduced by TCRdb to in-frame sequences with V and J called. These copies leave out some clones; in studies compared against another copy, an unresolved V gene accounts for under half, and the cause of the remainder is not known. Present in this sample are just over 14,000 clones, more than 65% of which were seen just once. The top ten clones comprise 14% of the sample.

The sequenced sample consisted of peripheral blood mononuclear cells (PBMCs). The chain is made from TRBV13 and TRBJ2-1; 10 bases in the middle match TRBD1. This clonotype originated in a boy younger than 18. The CDR3 amino acid sequence is: CASSSLLGTGEWKGHNEQFF. DNA sequence: TGTGCCAGCAGCTCTCTCCTCGGGACAGGGGAATGGAAGGGACACAATGAGCAGTTCTTC.